The text below deals with one TCR beta chain. Its target is not known. Other DNA variants within this sample encode the same CDR3. The record originates from a study of shared clonotypes between healthy human individuals. Study details: In total, the donors were two women and a few men aged 18 to 49. Findings of the study overall: The authors expected sequencing depth to affect clonotype sharing among donors.

Repertoires were generated with immunoSEQ multiplex PCR, while TCRdb's copy carries only in-frame clones and drops some. The sample has more than 2 million clones; around 96% are singletons. Naive CD8 cells, CD45RO-negative and positively selected for CCR7, excluded terminally differentiated effector memory CD45RA+ cells. The TCR sequence derives from a man between 18 and 29 years old in good health. Sequenced material: naive CD8+ T cells sorted from blood.

In DNA, the CDR3 is TGTGCCAGCAGCCTCGCGGGGGCGGGATATGGCTACACCTTC. Protein product: CASSLAGAGYGYTF. The chain combines TRBV27 with TRBJ1-2; perhaps TRBD1 as D (6 bases). With 6 bases removed from V and 5 bases from J, the gap between germline ends came to 16 bases. CDR1 and CDR2 from the germline V gene are MNHEY and SMNVEV (reference sequence). The CDR3 runs to 14 residues.